This entry features one T cell receptor beta chain sequence. These data originate in a study of blood T cell repertoires in COVID-19. As for the study in general: T cells, B-cell-depleted T cells, or PBMCs provided the cDNA or gDNA that served as material.

Produced via immunoSEQ multiplex PCR; TCRdb's table is partial and in-frame only. The data hold some 64,000 clones, with under 80% observed a single time. The sequenced sample consisted of peripheral blood. The origin of this receptor is a human donor in a cohort sampled during active COVID-19.

The CDR3 coding sequence is TGTGCCAGCAGCTGGACAGGGAGCGATTCACCCCTCCACTTT. Translation gives CASSWTGSDSPLHF. V gene TRBV11-2 combines with J gene TRBJ1-6; TRBD1 matches at 8 bases. From germline, CDR1 is SGHAT and CDR2 FQNNGV. CDR3 length: 14 amino acids. The trim removed 4 bases at V and 8 bases at J, leaving 4 bases unmatched.